This T cell receptor (beta chain) came from a study of technical replicates of blood from a handful of donors. The CDR3 spans 13 residues. The trim removed 5 bases at V and 5 bases at J, leaving 4 bases unmatched. Germline V lookup: CDR1 SGDLS, CDR2 YYNGEE. Method: immunoSEQ multiplex PCR; TCRdb's copy keeps in-frame clones and lacks some. The repertoire includes approximately 50,000 clones, 94% of them detected once, and 0.2% to 0.25% sits in the top ten. Sequenced sample: T cells isolated from PBMCs. This TCR derives from a human donor in good health. The chain uses TRBV9 and TRBJ1-2; 9 nucleotides agree with TRBD1. The CDR3 loop reads CASRTGGEYGYTF. For the CDR3, the DNA is TGTGCCAGCAGGACAGGGGGGGAATATGGCTACACCTTC.